This is a list of T cell receptor beta chains from one sample in a study of sequential checkpoint blockade in melanoma. Assay: immunoSEQ multiplex PCR; the TCRdb copy retains only in-frame clones and omits some. Among 30,000 to 35,000 clones listed, approximately 77% were seen once. Specimen: CD8+ T cells sorted from blood (inferred from file names), collected from a patient given nivolumab and ipilimumab in sequence. These receptors were taken from a human donor with melanoma. CDR3s include the opening cysteine and the closing phenylalanine or tryptophan. D genes are given only for firm matches. Clone size is stated in some rows and not others, as once, few, many or a class when expanded.

>TRBJ2-1|.|.|TRBV9
CASSAGTPRANEQFF
TGTGCCAGCAGCGCCGGGACACCGAGGGCCAATGAGCAGTTCTTC
>TRBJ1-2|.|.|TRBV19
CASRFKPHPGYGYTF
TGTGCCAGTAGATTCAAGCCCCATCCTGGCTATGGCTACACCTTC
>TRBJ2-3|.|TRBD2|TRBV27
CASSLWASGRWSTDTQYF
TGTGCCAGCAGTTTATGGGCTAGCGGGCGGTGGAGCACAGATACGCAGTATTTT
>TRBJ1-2|.|.|TRBV11-2
CASSLEGGYGYTF
TGTGCCAGCAGCTTAGAGGGAGGGTATGGCTACACCTTC
>TRBJ1-1|.|.|TRBV30
CAWRTLGAGWFF
TGTGCCTGGAGAACCCTAGGGGCTGGGTGGTTCTTT
>TRBJ2-6|once|.|TRBV27
CASSPVPGQEFSGANVLTF
TGTGCCAGCAGCCCTGTCCCAGGGCAGGAATTCTCTGGGGCCAACGTCCTGACTTTC
>TRBJ2-2|.|.|TRBV7-6
CASSLYSNTGELFF
TGTGCCAGCAGCTTATACTCGAACACCGGGGAGCTGTTTTTT
>TRBJ2-1|.|TRBD2|TRBV6-4
CASSDRPLWRGASYNEQFF
TGTGCCAGCAGTGATAGACCCTTATGGCGGGGGGCCTCCTACAATGAGCAGTTCTTC
>TRBJ1-1|.|.|TRBV6-5
CASSANTEAFF
TGTGCCAGCAGTGCTAATACTGAAGCTTTCTTT
>TRBJ1-5|.|.|TRBV5-1
CASSLKFGRVIISNQPQHF
TGCGCCAGCAGCTTAAAGTTCGGGAGAGTCATAATTAGCAATCAGCCCCAGCATTTT
>TRBJ1-4|.|TRBD1|TRBV2
CANRQGIGEKLFF
TGTGCCAACCGACAGGGAATAGGCGAAAAACTGTTTTTT
>TRBJ2-1|.|TRBD2|TRBV7-3
CASSHKGLAGVRDNEQFF
TGTGCCAGCAGTCATAAAGGACTAGCGGGAGTGAGGGACAATGAGCAGTTCTTC
>TRBJ2-3|.|TRBD1|TRBV19
CASSLRQGPNSPQYF
TGTGCCAGTAGTCTACGACAGGGGCCCAACTCGCCGCAGTATTTT
>TRBJ1-2|.|TRBD1|TRBV5-4
CASSLATGGRDGYTF
TGTGCCAGCAGCTTGGCGACAGGGGGAAGGGATGGCTACACCTTC
>TRBJ2-5|.|.|TRBV9
CASSVDGGEETQYF
TGTGCCAGCAGCGTAGACGGAGGGGAAGAGACCCAGTACTTC
>TRBJ2-7|.|TRBD1|TRBV9
CASSVGQGLSYEQYF
TGTGCCAGCAGCGTCGGACAGGGCCTCTCCTACGAGCAGTACTTC
>TRBJ1-6|few|.|TRBV6-1
CASGAGLNNSPLHF
TGTGCCAGCGGTGCAGGTTTAAATAATTCACCCCTCCACTTT
>TRBJ2-7|.|.|TRBV19
CASSSGGLYEQYF
TGTGCCAGTAGTAGCGGCGGCCTCTACGAGCAGTACTTC
>TRBJ2-2|few|.|TRBV9
CASSVRSNTGELFF
TGTGCCAGCAGCGTACGGAGCAACACCGGGGAGCTGTTTTTT
>TRBJ2-1|.|TRBD2|TRBV5-4
CASSRGSRSSYNEQFF
TGTGCCAGCTCGCGGGGGAGCCGGAGCTCCTACAATGAGCAGTTCTTC
>TRBJ2-2|.|.|TRBV6-1
CASSERQQFITGELFF
TGTGCCAGCAGTGAAAGACAGCAATTCATCACCGGGGAGCTGTTTTTT
>TRBJ2-7|.|.|TRBV30
CAWTKGRGPFYEQYF
TGTGCCTGGACAAAAGGCAGGGGTCCCTTCTACGAGCAGTACTTC
>TRBJ2-3|once|.|TRBV6-1
CASTSDTQYF
TGTGCCAGCACTTCAGATACGCAGTATTTT
>TRBJ2-1|once|TRBD2|TRBV7-9
CASNPKLRGALDEQFF
TGTGCCAGCAACCCAAAATTGCGGGGGGCCCTCGATGAGCAGTTCTTC
>TRBJ2-5|.|TRBD2|TRBV12-5
CASGIPSGQETQYF
TGTGCTAGTGGAATCCCTAGCGGACAAGAGACCCAGTACTTC
>TRBJ1-2|.|.|TRBV5-1
CASSLDGGRGTFYGYTF
TGCGCCAGCAGCTTGGACGGGGGTCGAGGAACATTCTATGGCTACACCTTC
>TRBJ1-5|.|.|TRBV21-1
CASSKGRTGTGIGRPQHF
TGTGCCAGCAGCAAAGGACGAACCGGGACAGGGATAGGTCGGCCCCAGCATTTT
>TRBJ1-1|.|.|TRBV27
CASSSLLRLHHREAFF
TGTGCCAGCAGTTCACTCTTACGACTCCACCACCGTGAAGCTTTCTTT
>TRBJ2-1|few|.|TRBV29-1
CSVEGRQAGANKYNEQFF
TGCAGCGTTGAAGGGCGTCAGGCGGGCGCCAACAAATACAATGAGCAGTTCTTC
>TRBJ2-7|.|TRBD1|TRBV27
CASSSDRAGEQYF
TGTGCCAGCAGTTCTGACAGGGCTGGCGAGCAGTACTTC
>TRBJ2-3|.|TRBD2|TRBV28
CASSFPGTSVEGITDTQYF
TGTGCCAGCAGTTTCCCCGGGACTAGCGTGGAGGGTATCACAGATACGCAGTATTTT
>TRBJ2-5|.|TRBD1|TRBV5-4
CASSGTGEETQYF
TGTGCCAGCAGCGGAACAGGGGAAGAGACCCAGTACTTC
>TRBJ1-1|medium-sized|.|TRBV10-1
CASTEQQGTEAFF
TGCGCCAGCACGGAACAGCAAGGCACTGAAGCTTTCTTT
>TRBJ2-2|.|TRBD1|TRBV5-4
CASSLAGGAGTGELFF
TGTGCCAGCAGCTTGGCAGGGGGCGCGGGCACCGGGGAGCTGTTTTTT
>TRBJ2-7|few|TRBD1|TRBV5-4
CASSVGGPYEQYF
TGTGCCAGCAGTGTAGGGGGCCCCTACGAGCAGTACTTC
>TRBJ2-7|.|.|TRBV28
CASSLITGEVDEQYF
TGTGCCAGCAGTTTAATCACAGGGGAGGTCGACGAGCAGTACTTC
>TRBJ1-4|.|.|TRBV4-3
CASSQGASWVREKLFF
TGCGCCAGCAGCCAAGGAGCCAGTTGGGTGAGGGAAAAACTGTTTTTT
>TRBJ2-1|.|TRBD2|TRBV7-9
CASSHTNRAGGRGEQFF
TGTGCCAGCAGCCACACCAACCGCGCGGGGGGGCGTGGTGAGCAGTTCTTC
>TRBJ2-4|few|TRBD1|TRBV27
CASSPDRRNIQYF
TGTGCCAGCAGCCCGGACAGGCGGAACATTCAGTACTTC
>TRBJ2-7|.|TRBD2|TRBV7-2
CASSLSGGATYEQYF
TGTGCCAGCAGCTTATCGGGGGGGGCCACCTACGAGCAGTACTTC
>TRBJ2-7|.|.|TRBV28
CASTNYYEQYF
TGCGCCAGCACTAATTACTACGAGCAGTACTTC
>TRBJ1-6|.|.|TRBV4-1
CASSQVRDNSPLHF
TGCGCCAGCAGCCAAGTGCGGGATAATTCACCCCTCCACTTT
>TRBJ2-7|.|TRBD1|TRBV6-5
CASSWTGLSYEQYF
TGTGCCAGCAGTTGGACAGGGTTAAGCTACGAGCAGTACTTC